This TCR beta chain emerged from a study of shared clonotypes between healthy human individuals. Findings and limits, study-wide: Generally, naive subsets (rather than memory subsets) showed larger estimated richness.

The V gene lost 3 bases and the J gene lost 6 bases, with 18 bases spanning the gap. CDR1 and CDR2 (germline): MRHNA, SNTAGT. This CDR3 spans 15 amino acids. TCRdb's table, derived via immunoSEQ multiplex PCR, lists solely in-frame clones and lacks some. Of 1,500,000 or so clones in the sample, roughly 96% were seen once. Concerning this clone: Its antigen is not identified.

The genes are TRBV6-4 and TRBJ2-7; TRBD1 or TRBD2 may be the D gene (5 bases each). The sample was naive CD4+ T cells sorted from blood. As for subset: CD45RA+ positively selected. The TCR comes from a man aged 25-40 years in good health. The CDR3 sequence: CASSESWGPLGEQYF. The CDR3 DNA follows: TGTGCCAGCAGTGAATCCTGGGGACCCCTGGGCGAGCAGTACTTC.